The source of this T cell receptor (beta chain) is a study of shared clonotypes between healthy human individuals. Study-level findings and limits: Across a handful of donors, naive CD4 shared roughly 5%, naive CD8 over 3%, memory CD4 roughly 2.1%, memory CD8 under 0.5%.

This clone has only one observation. The antigen remains unidentified. The CDR3 spans 13 residues. The V end lost 9 bases, the J end lost 8 bases, and 20 bases lay between the germline ends. CDR1 and CDR2 from the germline V gene are MGHDK and SYGVNS. This table comes from immunoSEQ multiplex PCR, and its TCRdb copy is limited to in-frame clones, with some not included. The sample lists approximately 2,300,000 clones, 80% to 95% occurring once. The genes are TRBV25-1 and TRBJ2-7; perhaps TRBD1 as D (6 bases). This TCR was recovered from a man in his late teens or twenties in good health. Some clones in this sample may be carry-over from other donors' samples. The sample taken for sequencing was naive CD4+ T cells from PBMCs. Subset given: CD45RA+ positively selected. The CDR3: CASSLRTDLQQYF. CDR3 in DNA: TGTGCCAGTTCCCTGAGGACAGATTTACAGCAGTACTTC.